Sequencing of this T cell receptor beta chain was carried out in a study of cytomegalovirus exposure and HLA in healthy donors. Study-wide findings and caveats: It was reported that TCR beta sequences correctly inferred the HLA-A and HLA-B alleles for most subjects. The study put around 180 TCR beta chains on its list as cytomegalovirus-associated.

The CDR3 has 15 residues. V dropped 6 bases and J dropped 1; count of bases not matched to a gene: 6. CDR1 and CDR2 from the germline V gene are MNHEY and SVGAGI. As to this clone: Its antigen is currently unknown.

PCR amplification relied on 60 Vbeta primers (plus 13 Jbeta primers). Sequencing used immunoSEQ multiplex PCR; TCRdb keeps in-frame clones, though not all of them. This table has under 150,000 clones, 70% to 85% appearing once. The TCR sequence derives from a man aged 50 or older in good health and CMV-seronegative. The specimen sequenced was PBMCs. The chain couples TRBV6-5 to TRBJ2-7, with 10 bases lining up with TRBD2. This CDR3 is CASSPSSGSSYEQYF. The CDR3 region has the DNA TGTGCCAGCAGCCCATCTAGCGGGAGTTCCTACGAGCAGTACTTC.